Following are 4 T cell receptor beta chains from one sample sequenced in a study of shared clonotypes between healthy human individuals. Positive CCR7 selection of CD45RO-negative cells yielded the naive CD8 cells, and terminally differentiated effector memory CD45RA+ cells were excluded. Using immunoSEQ multiplex PCR, the repertoire was profiled, and TCRdb retains in-frame clones only, with some absent. The sample includes over 2 million clones, roughly 94% of them seen just once. What was sequenced was naive CD8+ T cells sorted from blood. The receptors come from a man younger than 30 in good health.

This rearrangement joins TRBV19 to TRBJ2-7; D is possibly TRBD2 (5 bases). Trimming took 8 bases from V and 2 from J, leaving 13 bases between them. Germline V gives CDR1 LNHDA, CDR2 SQIVND (reference sequence). The CDR3 loop spans 13 amino acids. In nucleotides, the CDR3 is TGTGCCAGTCGGGATCACGGTGCCTACGAGCAGTACTTC. Its translation: CASRDHGAYEQYF.

The chain carries TRBV9 and TRBJ2-5; D remains ambiguous. This CDR3 has 11 residues. V was cut by 1 base and J by 5 bases, with 3 bases left in between. Germline CDR1 is SGDLS and CDR2 is YYNGEE. The CDR3 DNA reads as TGTGCCAGCAGCGTAAGCGAGACCCAGTACTTC. Translated: CASSVSETQYF.

This chain links TRBV25-1 with TRBJ1-5; TRBD1 is a possible D gene (5 bases). The CDR3 covers 14 residues. In germline, CDR1 is MGHDK, CDR2 SYGVNS. Trimming cost V 3 bases and J 5 bases, with 11 bases left between them. CDR3 nucleotide sequence: TGTGCCAGCAGTGATGGTGACAGCGATCAGCCCCAGCATTTT. Its translation: CASSDGDSDQPQHF.

This chain connects TRBV12-5 to TRBJ2-3; 14 bases align to TRBD2. The CDR3 is 15 residues long. Germline-derived CDR1 and CDR2 are LGHNT and FRNRAP. V was pared by 5 bases and J by 6 bases, with 4 bases of the junction left unmatched. The chain's CDR3 is CASGRGLAGVDTQYF. CDR3 DNA: TGTGCTAGTGGTCGGGGACTAGCGGGAGTGGATACGCAGTATTTT.